This entry features one T cell receptor (beta chain) sequence. Its cognate antigen is unknown. This record comes from a study of T cell responses to AZD1222 COVID-19 vaccine. Notes on the study in general: None of the repertoires were sampled until the peak T cell response had passed. Regions left unmutated in variants are reportedly the target of nearly half of spike-specific TCRs.

Assay: immunoSEQ multiplex PCR; the TCRdb copy retains only in-frame clones and omits some. The sample has roughly 150,000 clones, 92% seen once. The CDR3 length is 13 residues. CDR1 and CDR2 (germline): SGHRS, YFSETQ. The V end was cut by 2 bases, the J end by 6 bases, with 11 bases between. The chain links TRBV5-1 to TRBJ1-1; the D gene is possibly TRBD1 (5 bases). The sequence was collected from an adult who received the AZD1222 COVID-19 vaccine. Sequencing was performed on peripheral blood, taken 28 days after the second AZD1222 dose. In DNA, the CDR3 is TGCGCCAGCAGCTTAAAAGGGGAATCTGAAGCTTTCTTT. This encodes CASSLKGESEAFF. Looking up the rest from reference TRBV5-1 and TRBJ1-1 gives the full variable domain: KAGVTQTPRYLIKTRGQQVTLSCSPISGHRSVSWYQQTPGQGLQFLFEYFSETQRNKGNFPGRFSGRQFSNSRSEMNVSTLELGDSALYLCASSLKGESEAFFGQGTRLTVV.